One and the same sample provided the 6 T cell receptor beta chains below, sequenced in a study of PD-1 blockade in classical Hodgkin lymphoma. Sequencing used immunoSEQ multiplex PCR; TCRdb keeps in-frame clones, though not all of them. Among approximately 27,000 clones listed, roughly 90% were seen once. Noted time point: newly diagnosed, previously untreated cHL patient sample. Magnetic negative selection was used to purify CD4+ T cells from PBMCs that had been thawed. The sequencing input was CD4+ T cells from blood. The receptors derive from a human donor with classical Hodgkin lymphoma.

This clone occurred once. The V call is TRBV7-2, the J call TRBJ2-7; 7 positions match TRBD2. V gave up 4 bases and J gave up 3 bases; unmatched junction bases: 9. Germline V gives CDR1 SGHTA, CDR2 FQGNSA. This CDR3 contains 15 residues. The CDR3 protein is CASSSGPGEGYEQYF. DNA of the CDR3: TGTGCCAGCAGCTCGGGACCCGGGGAGGGCTACGAGCAGTACTTC.

This rearrangement joins TRBV9 to TRBJ2-5; 7 nucleotides align to TRBD2. CDR1 SGDLS and CDR2 YYNGEE come from the germline V gene. The junction had 14 bases not matched to a gene; V was cut back by 4 bases and J by 5 bases. This CDR3 region has 16 residues. The CDR3 DNA follows: TGTGCCAGCAGCCTAAGAGGGAGGCAGGGAGGGGAGACCCAGTACTTC. It translates to CASSLRGRQGGETQYF. The full variable domain, with the rest looked up from reference TRBV9 and TRBJ2-5, is DSGVTQTPKHLITATGQRVTLRCSPRSGDLSVYWYQQSLDQGLQFLIQYYNGEERAKGNILERFSAQQFPDLHSELNLSSLELGDSALYFCASSLRGRQGGETQYFGPGTRLLVL.

J is TRBJ1-5 and V is TRBV30; no reliable D call. This CDR3 region has 14 residues. CDR1 and CDR2 from the germline V gene are GTSNPN and SVGIG (reference sequence). V was cut by 0 bases and J by 2 bases, with 8 bases left in between. CDR3 in DNA: TGTGCCTGGAGTGTTAGCCAGGGCAATCAGCCCCAGCATTTT. As protein: CAWSVSQGNQPQHF.

The rearrangement links TRBV2 to TRBJ2-7, with 9 positions matching TRBD1. V trimming: 4 bases; J trimming: 5 bases; junction bases outside the gene matches: 3. The CDR3 sequence is 13 residues long. CDR1 and CDR2 from the germline V gene are SNHLY and FYNNEI. The CDR3 is CASSGTGDNEQYF. The CDR3, as DNA: TGTGCCAGCAGTGGGACAGGGGACAACGAGCAGTACTTC. Complete variable domain (other parts from reference TRBV2 and TRBJ2-7): EPEVTQTPSHQVTQMGQEVILRCVPISNHLYFYWYRQILGQKVEFLVSFYNNEISEKSEIFDDQFSVERPDGSNFTLKIRSTKLEDSAMYFCASSGTGDNEQYFGPGTRLTVT.

The rearrangement joins TRBV4-2 to TRBJ1-2; D unclear. Germline loops: CDR1 LGHNA, CDR2 YNFKEQ. This CDR3 is 12 amino acids long. Trimming stripped 1 base from V and 7 bases from J, with 7 bases between. In DNA form, the CDR3 reads TGTGCCAGCAGCCAAGCGAAGGGTGGCTACACCTTC. This codes for CASSQAKGGYTF.

This chain connects TRBV5-1 to TRBJ1-2, with D unresolved. V was pared by 0 bases and J by 2 bases, with 2 bases between. Germline lookup yields CDR1 SGHRS and CDR2 YFSETQ. The CDR3 runs 12 residues. CDR3 bases: TGCGCCAGCAGCTTGGACAACTATGGCTACACCTTC. It specifies CASSLDNYGYTF.